The text below deals with one TCR beta chain. In assigning cohorts, the study relied on participant-reported clinical history. Authors' methods: Nucleated cell counts were estimated from reference gene primer amplification. Clones were sequenced by immunoSEQ multiplex PCR, and TCRdb holds only the in-frame ones, with some missing. D and trimming were read from the DNA, whereas the V and J calls and clone size are those reported in that table. The data contain about 210,000 clones, about 91% of them singletons. This record comes from a study of blood T cell repertoires in COVID-19. Study in general: Samples of COVID-19 (acute and convalescent) were obtained from the United States, Italy and Spain. PBMCs, B-cell-depleted T cells, or T cells were the source of the cDNA or gDNA that made up the material.

CDR3 length: 17 residues. In germline, CDR1 is SGHKS, CDR2 YYEKEE (reference sequence). V lost 6 bases to trimming and J lost 0 bases, with 19 bases between them. The chain is built from TRBV5-5 and TRBJ1-3; D uncertain. This sequence was found in a young man with acute COVID-19. Material: PBMCs or T cells enriched from blood (not recorded which). This CDR3 reads CASNKRGADYSGNTIYF. The CDR3 DNA follows: TGTGCCAGCAACAAACGGGGAGCAGACTACTCTGGAAACACCATATATTTT.